This TCR beta chain was recovered during a study of blood T cell repertoires in COVID-19. This clone was observed a single time. This CDR3 is built from 16 residues. The V gene's germline CDR1 is KGHDR and CDR2 SFDVKD. After removal of 4 bases from V and 3 bases from J, the junction contained 8 bases not matched to a gene. Libraries were prepared by immunoSEQ multiplex PCR; TCRdb keeps only in-frame clonotypes and omits some of them. The table has tens of thousands of clones, more than 70% seen once. This TCR derives from a human donor in a cohort sampled during active COVID-19. Specimen: peripheral blood. V and J are TRBV24-1 and TRBJ2-3; the match to TRBD1 covers 8 bases. This chain's CDR3 is CATSEGGQGMTDTQYF. In nucleotides, the CDR3 is TGTGCCACCAGTGAGGGCGGACAGGGAATGACAGATACGCAGTATTTT.